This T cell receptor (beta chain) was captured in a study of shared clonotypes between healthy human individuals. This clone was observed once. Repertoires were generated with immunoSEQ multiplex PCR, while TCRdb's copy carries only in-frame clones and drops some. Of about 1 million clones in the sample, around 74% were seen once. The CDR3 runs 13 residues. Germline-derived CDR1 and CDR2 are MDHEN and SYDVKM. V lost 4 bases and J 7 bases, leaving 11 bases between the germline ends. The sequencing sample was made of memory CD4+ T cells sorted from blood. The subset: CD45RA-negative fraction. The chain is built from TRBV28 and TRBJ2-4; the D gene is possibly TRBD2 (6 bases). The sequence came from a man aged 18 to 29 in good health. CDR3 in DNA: TGTGCCAGCAGTTATTCAGGGAGGAACATTCAGTACTTC. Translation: CASSYSGRNIQYF.